The T cell receptor (beta chain) under discussion was sequenced for a study of cytomegalovirus exposure and HLA in healthy donors. The overall study: An early release of data contained about 85 million unique TCRs, which came from HLA-typed donors. The Caucasian-associated ancestry cluster contained about 80% of the roughly 400 genotyped donors.

Germline V gene lookup returns CDR1 SGHTA and CDR2 FQGTGA. V was pared by 2 bases and J by 5 bases, with 15 bases between. The CDR3 runs 16 residues. Regarding this clone: The antigen is unknown.

PCR used 60 Vbeta primers and 13 Jbeta primers. This table comes from immunoSEQ multiplex PCR, and its TCRdb copy is limited to in-frame clones, with some not included. This table has some 150,000 clones, approximately 82% appearing once. Overall study results and limits: Approximately 17,000 TCR beta sequences were associated with HLA alleles at 0.05 false discovery rate in a later analysis. It was reported that TCR beta sequences correctly inferred the HLA-A and HLA-B alleles for most subjects.

The clonotype comes from a man aged 40-49 years in good health and CMV-seronegative. Material: PBMCs. The rearrangement links TRBV7-3 to TRBJ2-2; tentative D call: TRBD2 (5 bases). CDR3: CASSLGALGVTGELFF. CDR3 nucleotide sequence: TGTGCCAGCAGCTTAGGCGCCCTCGGGGTTACCGGGGAGCTGTTTTTT.